This T cell receptor beta chain was retrieved from a study of blood T cell repertoires in COVID-19. Germline CDR1 reads SGHTA; CDR2 reads FQGTGA. Trimming shortened V by 2 bases and J by 3 bases, and 14 bases separated the two germline ends. The length of the CDR3 is 16 residues. Original data processing: Amplification of reference gene primers was used by the study to estimate nucleated cell counts. Sequencing used immunoSEQ multiplex PCR; TCRdb keeps in-frame clones, though not all of them. That table gives V, J and clone size, and the DNA gave D and trimming. The profile shows over 60,000 clones, roughly nine tenths of them singletons.

This sequence originates from a man older than 75 with acute or convalescent COVID-19. V and J are TRBV7-3 and TRBJ2-1, with D possibly TRBD2 on 5 matching bases. Material for sequencing was peripheral blood. CDR3 nucleotides: TGTGCCAGCAGCTTAGAGGGCCCGCGGATCTACAATGAGCAGTTCTTC. This sequence encodes CASSLEGPRIYNEQFF.